This TCR beta chain is drawn from a study of cytomegalovirus exposure and HLA in healthy donors. Study conclusions and caveats: Productive status was seen about 87% or about 30% of the time for most TCR beta V segments in an earlier analysis. High specificity and sensitivity for cytomegalovirus status were reported for the classifier.

The study ran its PCR with 60 Vbeta and 13 Jbeta primers. Using immunoSEQ multiplex PCR, the repertoire was profiled, and TCRdb retains in-frame clones only, with some absent. The sample has 130,000 or so clones; about four fifths are singletons. Worth noting for this clone: What it binds is unknown.

This CDR3 spans 14 amino acids. The V end was cut by 7 bases, the J end by 4 bases, with 15 bases between. Germline CDR1 reads LNHDA; CDR2 reads SQIVND (reference sequence). The genes are TRBV19 and TRBJ2-3; D not certain. The source material was PBMCs. The TCR comes from a man between 18 and 29 years old in good health and CMV-seropositive. As DNA, the CDR3 is TGTGCCAGTACCTTGACGGCGGTCCCAGATACGCAGTATTTT. It encodes CASTLTAVPDTQYF.